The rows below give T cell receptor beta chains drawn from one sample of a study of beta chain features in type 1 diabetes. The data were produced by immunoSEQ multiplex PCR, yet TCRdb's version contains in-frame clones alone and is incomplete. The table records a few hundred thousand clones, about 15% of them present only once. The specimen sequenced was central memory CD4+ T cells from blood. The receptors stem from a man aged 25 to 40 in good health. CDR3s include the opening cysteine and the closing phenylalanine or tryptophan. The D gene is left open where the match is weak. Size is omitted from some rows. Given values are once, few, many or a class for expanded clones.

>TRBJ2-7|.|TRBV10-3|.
TGTGCCATCAGTTTAACTGGAGCCTACGAGCAGTACTTC
CAISLTGAYEQYF
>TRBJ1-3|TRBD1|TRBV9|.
TGTGCCAGCAGCGTCGGGACAGGGCAACAAGGAAACACCATATATTTT
CASSVGTGQQGNTIYF
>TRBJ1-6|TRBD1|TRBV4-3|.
TGCGCCAGCAGCCAAGATTCGCCCAGGGGGAATTCACCCCTCCACTTT
CASSQDSPRGNSPLHF
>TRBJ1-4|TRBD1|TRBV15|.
TGTGCCACCAGCAACCTCAGGGGGCTTGGTGAAAAACTGTTTTTT
CATSNLRGLGEKLFF
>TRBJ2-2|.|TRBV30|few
TGTGCCTGGAGGGAATACAGGGTTACCGGGGAGCTGTTTTTT
CAWREYRVTGELFF
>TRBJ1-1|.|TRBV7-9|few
TGTGCCAGCAGCTTCGACAGTAACACTGAAGCTTTCTTT
CASSFDSNTEAFF
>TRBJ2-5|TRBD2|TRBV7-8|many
TGTGCCAGCAGCCGACGTCCTAGCGGGAGGGAGCCTGAGACCCAGTACTTC
CASSRRPSGREPETQYF
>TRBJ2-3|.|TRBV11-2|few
TGTGCCAGCAGCTTGACAGTCGCAGATACGCAGTATTTT
CASSLTVADTQYF
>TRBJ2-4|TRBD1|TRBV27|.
TGTGCCCGCCATACCACGAGGGGGCTGGTGAACATTCAGTACTTC
CARHTTRGLVNIQYF
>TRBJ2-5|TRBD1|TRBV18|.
TGTGCCAGCTCACCATGGGACAGGGTAGAGACCCAGTACTTC
CASSPWDRVETQYF
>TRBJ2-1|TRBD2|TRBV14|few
TGTGCCAGCAGCCACAACTTACGCGGGCTAGCGGGAACACCCTACAATGAGCAGTTCTTC
CASSHNLRGLAGTPYNEQFF
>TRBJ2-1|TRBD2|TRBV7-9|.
TGTGCCAGCAGCTTAGGGGGGTTCCGGGAGGATGAGCAGTTCTTC
CASSLGGFREDEQFF
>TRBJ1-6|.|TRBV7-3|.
TGTGCCAGCAGCTTAGTTTTCCCAGGTCGGTCCCTCCACTTT
CASSLVFPGRSLHF